This T cell receptor beta chain is from a study of PD-1 blockade in classical Hodgkin lymphoma. Whole-study findings and limits: Some patients started nivolumab under 1 year after ASCT, and they were excluded. Diversity similar to that of newly diagnosed patients was seen at baseline in complete responders. Sources of repertoire differences remain undefined, possibly disease activity or prior therapy.

The protocol was immunoSEQ multiplex PCR, while the TCRdb copy is restricted to in-frame clones and leaves out a portion. The repertoire holds some 20,000 clones, with around 89% as singletons. About this clone: Its antigen is undetermined.

This CDR3 spans 15 amino acids. V shed 4 bases, J shed 3 bases, and the junction held 1 base outside the gene matches. Germline V gene lookup returns CDR1 SGHTA and CDR2 FQGNSA. Specified time point: cycle 4 day 1 (C4D1), after five to seven weeks of nivolumab. Each of the patients experienced relapse following autologous stem cell transplantation, and their brentuximab vedotin exposure differed. Magnetic negative selection was used to purify CD8+ T cells from thawed PBMCs. The receptor's source is a human donor with classical Hodgkin lymphoma. This sample comprised CD8+ T cells from blood, obtained before the fourth cycle of nivolumab. The chain links TRBV7-2 to TRBJ2-1; 12 bases are a match to TRBD2. This CDR3 reads CASSSTSGSYNEQFF. In DNA, the CDR3 is TGTGCCAGCAGCTCGACTAGCGGGAGCTACAATGAGCAGTTCTTC. Full variable domain (rest looked up from reference TRBV7-2 and TRBJ2-1): GAGVSQSPSNKVTEKGKDVELRCDPISGHTALYWYRQSLGQGLEFLIYFQGNSAPDKSGLPSDRFSAERTGGSVSTLTIQRTQQEDSAVYLCASSSTSGSYNEQFFGPGTRLTVL.